This entry is about one T cell receptor beta chain. This specimen belongs to a study of shared T cell receptors in the human thymus. Libraries were prepared by immunoSEQ multiplex PCR; TCRdb keeps only in-frame clonotypes and omits some of them. The table records fewer than 700,000 clones, approximately 90% of them present only once. These sequences were also reported in another study, on human thymus T cells. From that paper: The donor group consisted of healthy Finnish infants who were having corrective surgery for congenital heart defects.

The sample was thymocytes. The sequence came from a boy under two years old with a congenital heart defect.

CDR3: CASSYGVDGGGEKLFF. In nucleotides, the CDR3 is TGTGCCAGCAGTTACGGGGTGGACGGGGGGGGAGAAAAACTGTTTTTT. The chain carries TRBV6-8 and TRBJ1-4, with a possible D match to TRBD1 (5 bases). In germline, CDR1 is MNHGY, CDR2 SAAAGT. Trimming removed 2 bases at V and 8 bases at J, with 18 bases between. The length of the CDR3 is 16 residues.